These T cell receptor beta chains were read from a single sample in a study of T-cell reconstitution after alpha-beta-depleted transplantation in children. TCRdb analysed the PCR reads with MiXCR anew, one entry per CDR3 protein. The table shows roughly 670,000 distinct CDR3 sequences, with 13% occurring only once. This sample comprised PBMCs, obtained before TCRalphabeta/CD19-depleted stem cell transplant. These receptors originate from a girl aged 2 to 10 with congenital amegakaryocytic thrombocytopenia, due to receive a stem cell transplant. Each CDR3 is given with its conserved first and last residue. D genes are given only for firm matches. The size entry is marked missing in some rows and otherwise reads once, few, many or a size class.

>14|TRBV2|few|TRBJ2-7|TRBD2
CASKSTSGPYEQYF
TGTGCCAGCAAATCGACTAGCGGGCCCTACGAGCAGTACTTC
>16|TRBV12-3/TRBV12-4|-|TRBJ2-7|TRBD2
CASSPLTSGGYYEQYF
TGTGCCAGCAGTCCCTTGACTAGCGGGGGATATTACGAGCAGTACTTC
>13|TRBV5-1|many|TRBJ2-5|-
CASSSGTRETQYF
TGCGCCAGCAGCTCCGGGACCAGGGAGACCCAGTACTTC
>15|TRBV5-1|-|TRBJ2-6|-
CASSMDSSGANVLTF
TGCGCCAGCAGCATGGACAGCTCTGGGGCCAACGTCCTGACTTTC
>17|TRBV5-1|-|TRBJ2-2|TRBD2
CASSPEGIAGVPGELFF
TGCGCCAGCAGTCCCGAGGGTATAGCGGGAGTTCCCGGGGAGCTGTTTTTT
>14|TRBV7-4|many|TRBJ2-5|-
CASSLGPGRETQYF
TGTGCCAGCAGCTTAGGACCAGGGAGGGAGACCCAGTACTTC
>15|TRBV15|-|TRBJ2-3|TRBD2
CATSRDTPGGDTQYF
TGTGCCACCAGCAGAGATACACCCGGGGGGGATACGCAGTATTTT
>11|TRBV6-5|many|TRBJ2-1|-
CATRNYNEQFF
TGTGCCACCCGTAACTACAATGAGCAGTTCTTC
>12|TRBV20-1|many|TRBJ2-5|-
CSASAQGQTQYF
TGCAGTGCTAGTGCCCAGGGGCAGACCCAGTACTTC
>19|TRBV27|few|TRBJ2-7|TRBD1
CASSLSINSWTGFSYEQYF
TGTGCCAGCAGTTTATCGATAAATTCTTGGACAGGGTTCTCCTACGAGCAGTACTTC
>11|TRBV7-9|-|TRBJ2-2|-
CASSRVGELFF
TGTGCCAGCAGCCGCGTAGGGGAGCTGTTTTTT
>15|TRBV5-1|many|TRBJ2-1|-
CASSLGPGVDNEQFF
TGCGCCAGCAGCTTGGGGCCCGGGGTTGACAATGAGCAGTTCTTC
>15|TRBV12-3/TRBV12-4|many|TRBJ2-1|-
CASSPTGATFNEQFF
TGTGCCAGCAGTCCGACGGGGGCGACCTTTAATGAGCAGTTCTTC
>15|TRBV12-3/TRBV12-4|few|TRBJ2-2|TRBD1
CASSFLGQGSGELFF
TGTGCCAGCAGTTTTCTGGGACAGGGTTCCGGGGAGCTGTTTTTT
>14|TRBV12-3/TRBV12-4|few|TRBJ2-1|-
CASSRDRDHNEQFF
TGTGCCAGCAGCCGGGACCGAGATCACAATGAGCAGTTCTTC
>13|TRBV11-2|many|TRBJ2-1|-
CASSLSLAHEQFF
TGTGCCAGCAGCTTATCACTAGCACATGAGCAGTTCTTC
>16|TRBV5-1|-|TRBJ2-6|-
CASSLILSSGANVLTF
TGCGCCAGCAGCTTGATCCTTTCTTCTGGGGCCAACGTCCTGACTTTC
>15|TRBV29-1|many|TRBJ2-1|-
CSVDGGLGLYNEQFF
TGCAGCGTTGACGGGGGACTGGGACTCTACAATGAGCAGTTCTTC
>13|TRBV20-1|many|TRBJ2-5|-
CSARGDGQETQYF
TGCAGTGCTAGAGGAGACGGCCAAGAGACCCAGTACTTC
>14|TRBV7-9|few|TRBJ2-7|-
CASIRGKGSYEQYF
TGTGCCAGCATACGTGGCAAGGGGTCCTACGAGCAGTACTTC
>16|TRBV5-1|many|TRBJ2-2|-
CASSLALASNTGELFF
TGCGCCAGCAGCTTGGCGCTAGCGTCGAACACCGGGGAGCTGTTTTTT
>14|TRBV20-1|many|TRBJ2-7|-
CSARGGSSGTEQYF
TGCAGTGCTAGAGGAGGCAGTAGCGGCACCGAGCAGTACTTC
>11|TRBV20-1|few|TRBJ2-1|-
CSALTVYEQFF
TGCAGTGCTTTAACCGTATACGAGCAGTTCTTC
>13|TRBV5-1|few|TRBJ1-5|-
CASSFFPGRPQHF
TGCGCCAGCAGCTTTTTTCCTGGGCGGCCCCAGCATTTT
>14|TRBV5-1|-|TRBJ2-3|-
CASSPNPGTDTQYF
TGCGCCAGCAGCCCGAACCCTGGCACAGATACGCAGTATTTT
>12|TRBV20-1|few|TRBJ2-1|-
CSAGDYLNEQFF
TGCAGTGCAGGTGACTACTTGAATGAGCAGTTCTTC
>14|TRBV6-1|few|TRBJ2-3|TRBD1
CASSQSNRGDTQYF
TGTGCCAGCAGCCAATCCAACAGGGGTGATACGCAGTATTTT
>15|TRBV20-1|-|TRBJ1-5|-
CSARDDGIYSQPQHF
TGCAGTGCTAGAGATGACGGAATTTATAGTCAGCCCCAGCATTTT
>14|TRBV27|many|TRBJ1-1|-
CASYSGVLNTEAFF
TGTGCCAGCTACTCAGGGGTTTTGAACACTGAAGCTTTCTTT
>20|TRBV5-1|-|TRBJ2-4|TRBD2
CASSLVSRPSGKLSKNIQYF
TGCGCCAGCAGCTTGGTTTCTCGGCCTAGCGGGAAACTCTCCAAAAACATTCAGTACTTC
>15|TRBV28|few|TRBJ2-7|-
CASRRFQPPTYEQYF
TGTGCCAGCAGACGCTTCCAGCCACCGACCTACGAGCAGTACTTC
>16|TRBV5-6|few|TRBJ1-6|-
CASSHTKSLRDSPLHF
TGTGCCAGCAGTCATACTAAGTCCCTGCGGGATTCACCCCTCCACTTT
>14|TRBV7-8|-|TRBJ1-5|TRBD1
CASSFDRGGQPQHF
TGTGCCAGCAGCTTCGACAGGGGTGGCCAGCCCCAGCATTTT
>15|TRBV12-3/TRBV12-4|-|TRBJ2-1|TRBD1
CASSNTGGRYNEQFF
TGTGCCAGCAGTAATACAGGGGGCAGGTACAATGAGCAGTTCTTC
>13|TRBV24-1|-|TRBJ2-7|-
CATSEHGPYEQYF
TGTGCCACCAGTGAACATGGCCCATACGAGCAGTACTTC
>14|TRBV6-1|many|TRBJ2-3|-
CASSARDLTDTQYF
TGTGCCAGCAGTGCGCGGGATCTCACAGATACGCAGTATTTT
>14|TRBV7-3|-|TRBJ2-2|-
CASSPQWNTGELFF
TGTGCCAGCAGCCCCCAGTGGAACACCGGGGAGCTGTTTTTT
>13|TRBV10-1|many|TRBJ2-3|TRBD1
CASSKTGLDTQYF
TGCGCCAGCAGCAAGACAGGGTTAGATACGCAGTATTTT
>13|TRBV5-6|few|TRBJ2-5|-
CASRSRNQETQYF
TGTGCCAGCAGGTCGCGAAACCAAGAGACCCAGTACTTC
>17|TRBV5-1|few|TRBJ1-1|TRBD1
CASSLGGTGNMNTEAFF
TGCGCCAGCAGCTTGGGGGGGACAGGGAACATGAACACTGAAGCTTTCTTT
>14|TRBV5-6|many|TRBJ2-2|-
CASSLMGPTGELFF
TGTGCCAGCAGCTTAATGGGGCCCACCGGGGAGCTGTTTTTT
>14|TRBV5-1|many|TRBJ2-1|-
CASSPEDSHNEQFF
TGCGCCAGCAGCCCAGAGGACAGTCACAATGAGCAGTTCTTC
>15|TRBV14|few|TRBJ1-1|-
CASSQEGLKNTEAFF
TGTGCCAGCAGCCAAGAGGGGTTAAAGAACACTGAAGCTTTCTTT
>12|TRBV15|many|TRBJ2-1|-
CATSARHNEQFF
TGTGCCACCAGCGCTCGTCACAATGAGCAGTTCTTC
>14|TRBV18|-|TRBJ2-5|TRBD2
CASSKSAGVETQYF
TGTGCCAGCTCAAAGTCAGCGGGAGTAGAGACCCAGTACTTC
>17|TRBV7-8|many|TRBJ1-5|-
CASSLRAVEALNQPQHF
TGTGCCAGCAGCTTACGGGCAGTGGAGGCTCTCAATCAGCCCCAGCATTTT
>13|TRBV29-1|many|TRBJ2-1|TRBD2
CSEREGHANEQFF
TGCAGCGAGCGGGAGGGCCATGCGAATGAGCAGTTCTTC
>12|TRBV12-3/TRBV12-4|many|TRBJ2-1|TRBD2
CASSFRGDEQFF
TGTGCCAGCAGTTTCCGGGGGGATGAGCAGTTCTTC
>15|TRBV7-8|many|TRBJ2-7|TRBD1
CASTEVRRDRDEQYF
TGTGCCAGCACCGAAGTAAGAAGGGACAGGGACGAGCAGTACTTC
>13|TRBV28|many|TRBJ1-2|-
CASSLGKSGGYTF
TGTGCCAGCAGTTTGGGGAAATCGGGAGGCTACACCTTC
>13|TRBV20-1|many|TRBJ2-3|TRBD2
CGLAGVGTDTQYF
TGCGGACTAGCGGGAGTTGGCACAGATACGCAGTATTTT